This is a list of T cell receptor beta chains from one sample in a study of preoperative IRX-2 immunotherapy in early breast cancer. This table comes from immunoSEQ multiplex PCR, and its TCRdb copy is limited to in-frame clones, with some not included. The sample contains around 95,000 clones, 75% to 90% of which appear only once. Source: tumor tissue, taken after IRX-2 immunotherapy. All receptors derive from a human donor with breast cancer. Both conserved end residues are part of each CDR3. Each record gives: J gene, D gene, V gene, clone size, CDR3 DNA, CDR3 protein. The D gene is left open where the match is weak. Not all rows give a size; the values are once, few, many and, for expanded clones, a class.

>TRBJ1-1|NA|TRBV11-3|NA
TGTGCCAGCACCCCCCAGAAAATGAACACTGAAGCTTTCTTT
CASTPQKMNTEAFF
>TRBJ2-3|NA|TRBV6-8|NA
TGTGCCAGCAAAAAGGGGGTTGGGGCAGATACGCAGTATTTT
CASKKGVGADTQYF
>TRBJ2-6|NA|TRBV28|NA
TGTGCCAGCTGGGGGCTCTCTGGGGCCAACGTCCTGACTTTC
CASWGLSGANVLTF
>TRBJ2-2|NA|TRBV30|once
TGTGCCTGGAGTGAGAAGACCGGGGAGCTGTTTTTT
CAWSEKTGELFF
>TRBJ2-7|NA|TRBV6-8|NA
TGTGCCAGCAGTGACCCACCACCCTACGAGCAGTACTTC
CASSDPPPYEQYF
>TRBJ2-7|NA|TRBV25-1|NA
TGTGCCTGCAGTCCCGCCGGGCAGCCCTACGAGCAGTACTTC
CACSPAGQPYEQYF
>TRBJ2-2|TRBD2|TRBV10-1|NA
TGCGCCAGCAGCCGGGGGAGCGGGACGAACACCGGGGAGCTGTTTTTT
CASSRGSGTNTGELFF
>TRBJ2-1|NA|TRBV5-1|few
TGCGCCAGCAGCTTGGAGGCCGGCACCAACAATGAGCAGTTCTTC
CASSLEAGTNNEQFF
>TRBJ1-6|NA|TRBV18|NA
TGTGCCAGCTCACCATCACCCCGGGACAAGGCTTCACCCCTCCACTTT
CASSPSPRDKASPLHF
>TRBJ1-2|NA|TRBV1|few
TGCGCCAGCAGCCAAGCCCGGAACTATGGCTACACCTTC
CASSQARNYGYTF
>TRBJ2-5|NA|TRBV19|once
TGTGCCAGTAACCCTTATCCGGGACATAAAGAGACCCAGTACTTC
CASNPYPGHKETQYF
>TRBJ1-5|TRBD1|TRBV19|NA
TGTGCCAGTAGTATATGGGGACAGGAGCGTTCGGGCAATCAGCCCCAGCATTTT
CASSIWGQERSGNQPQHF
>TRBJ2-2|NA|TRBV19|NA
TGTGCCAGTAAGGAGGAGAAGAGGGCCGGGGAGCTGTTTTTT
CASKEEKRAGELFF
>TRBJ1-5|TRBD1|TRBV18|NA
TGTGCCAGCTCATCGAGGTTAGGGACAGGGGACAATCAGCCCCAGCATTTT
CASSSRLGTGDNQPQHF
>TRBJ2-5|NA|TRBV19|NA
TGTGCCAGTAGTATAAGGCAGGGTACGAGAGAGACCCAGTACTTC
CASSIRQGTRETQYF
>TRBJ1-5|TRBD1|TRBV30|NA
TGTGCCTGGAGGGACGGGACAGGGAATAATCAGCCCCAGCATTTT
CAWRDGTGNNQPQHF
>TRBJ2-7|NA|TRBV28|NA
TGTGCCAGCAGTTCCCCCGTCGGGGAGCAGTACTTC
CASSSPVGEQYF
>TRBJ2-7|TRBD2|TRBV6-8|once
TGTGCCAGCAGTTACACCCGGGGCGGGGGCTACGAGCAGTACTTC
CASSYTRGGGYEQYF
>TRBJ1-6|NA|TRBV10-1|NA
TGCGCCAGCAGTGAGATGGGGGGACCCCTCCACTTT
CASSEMGGPLHF
>TRBJ2-7|NA|TRBV5-1|NA
TGCGCCAGCAGCTCACGTGGGACGGCCACCTACGAGCAGTACTTC
CASSSRGTATYEQYF
>TRBJ1-1|NA|TRBV10-2|NA
TGCGCCAGCAGGACAGACGGGAACACTGAAGCTTTCTTT
CASRTDGNTEAFF
>TRBJ2-2|TRBD1|TRBV12-5|once
TGTGCTAGTGGCCCTGAGAGGAGGGACAGGCCTAACACCGGGGAGCTGTTTTTT
CASGPERRDRPNTGELFF
>TRBJ2-1|TRBD1|TRBV19|NA
TGTGCCAGTAGTATCCTGGGACAGGGATTAGCGAGTGAGCAGTTCTTC
CASSILGQGLASEQFF
>TRBJ2-1|TRBD2|TRBV5-1|NA
TGCGCCAGCAGCGGACAAGCGGGAGGGTCCTACAATGAGCAGTTCTTC
CASSGQAGGSYNEQFF
>TRBJ2-2|NA|TRBV19|NA
TGTGCCAGTACCCCTATCCGGAGCAGCTCGAACACCGGGGAGCTGTTTTTT
CASTPIRSSSNTGELFF
>TRBJ1-1|NA|TRBV10-2|NA
TGCGCCAGCACCCTACCGGGGGGGGCTGAAGCTTTCTTT
CASTLPGGAEAFF
>TRBJ2-1|TRBD1|TRBV18|NA
TGTGCCAGCTCACCCTTGGGACAGGGGGCGGAGGGGAATGAGCAGTTCTTC
CASSPLGQGAEGNEQFF
>TRBJ1-5|NA|TRBV28|NA
TGTGCCAGCAGTTTGGGGGGGAACCGTCGCAATCAGCCCCAGCATTTT
CASSLGGNRRNQPQHF
>TRBJ1-1|TRBD1|TRBV28|NA
TGTACCAGCAGTTCCCCGGACAGGAACGAAGCTTTCTTT
CTSSSPDRNEAFF
>TRBJ2-5|NA|TRBV15|NA
TGTGCCACAACCAGGGGGGACTCCCAAGAGACCCAGTACTTC
CATTRGDSQETQYF
>TRBJ1-3|NA|TRBV10-3|NA
TGTGCCATCAGTGAGTCTGCCCGTACCATATATTTT
CAISESARTIYF
>TRBJ1-2|TRBD1|TRBV30|NA
TGTGCCTGGAACTCCAAGGACAGGTCTGGCTACACCTTC
CAWNSKDRSGYTF
>TRBJ1-2|TRBD1|TRBV18|NA
TGTGCCAGCTCACCACCGTGGGGGACAGGATTCTCTAACTATGGCTACACCTTC
CASSPPWGTGFSNYGYTF
>TRBJ1-2|NA|TRBV6-8|NA
TGTGCCAGCAGTTACTCGGGGGGAGGCTATGGCTACACCTTC
CASSYSGGGYGYTF
>TRBJ1-5|TRBD1|TRBV6-8|NA
TGTGCCAGCGTGCCCGCAGGGGGGAGCAATCAGCCCCAGCATTTT
CASVPAGGSNQPQHF
>TRBJ2-7|TRBD1|TRBV6-8|NA
TGTGCCAGCAGTTCCGGACAGGTCGGCTACGAGCAGTACTTC
CASSSGQVGYEQYF
>TRBJ2-6|NA|TRBV5-1|NA
TGCGCCAGCAGACTGGGGACTGGGGCCAACGTCCTGACTTTC
CASRLGTGANVLTF
>TRBJ1-1|NA|TRBV11-3|NA
TGTGCCAGCAGCTCTGGGGCCTCAGCGGGTACTGAAGCTTTCTTT
CASSSGASAGTEAFF
>TRBJ1-1|NA|TRBV5-1|NA
TGCGCCAGCAGCTTGGTAGGAGGATCCACTGAAGCTTTCTTT
CASSLVGGSTEAFF
>TRBJ2-4|TRBD1|TRBV28|NA
TGTGCCATCACCCGGGACAGGGCCAACATTCAGTACTTC
CAITRDRANIQYF
>TRBJ1-2|TRBD1|TRBV11-3|NA
TGTGCCAGCAGCCCCGGGGGCAGGGGGGACTATGGCTACACCTTC
CASSPGGRGDYGYTF
>TRBJ1-1|TRBD1|TRBV28|NA
TGTGCCAGCAGTCCTCTCCTCCGGGACAGGGGGCGGAGCACTGAAGCTTTCTTT
CASSPLLRDRGRSTEAFF
>TRBJ1-6|NA|TRBV30|NA
TGTGCCTGGAGGTCCACCGGGACACTGAATTCACCCCTCCACTTT
CAWRSTGTLNSPLHF
>TRBJ1-1|NA|TRBV18|NA
TGTGCCAGCTCACCCGACTTGGGGACTGAAGCTTTCTTT
CASSPDLGTEAFF
>TRBJ1-5|TRBD1|TRBV28|once
TGTGCCAGCAGGGAACAGGGGGTAAGGGATCAGCCCCAGCATTTT
CASREQGVRDQPQHF
>TRBJ2-1|NA|TRBV29-1|once
TGCAGCGGCGGACCGGGACTCGTCAATGAGCAGTTCTTC
CSGGPGLVNEQFF
>TRBJ2-7|TRBD1|TRBV5-1|NA
TGCGCCAGCAGCTTGAGGACAGGGGGCGGCTACGAGCAGTACTTC
CASSLRTGGGYEQYF
>TRBJ2-1|NA|TRBV6-4|NA
TGTGCCATCAGTGAGGGTTTTGAGCAGTTCTTC
CAISEGFEQFF
>TRBJ1-5|NA|TRBV19|NA
TGTGCCAGTAACGGGGGCCGACAGAGCGGTCCAGGAAATCAGCCCCAGCATTTT
CASNGGRQSGPGNQPQHF
>TRBJ2-7|NA|TRBV15|NA
TGTGCCACCAGCAGAGATCCCCGGGACGGAGGCTCCTACGAGCAGTACTTC
CATSRDPRDGGSYEQYF
>TRBJ2-3|NA|TRBV6-8|NA
TGTGCCAGCCAAGTGAGGGGACCCACAGATACGCAGTATTTT
CASQVRGPTDTQYF
>TRBJ2-1|NA|TRBV23-1|once
TGCGCCAGCAGCCAAGATCGAGGGACCCAGCGTTACAATGAGCAGTTCTTC
CASSQDRGTQRYNEQFF